This section outlines one TCR beta chain sequence together with its context. This CDR3 is built from 14 residues. From germline, CDR1 is SNHLY and CDR2 FYNNEI. Trimming stripped 6 bases from V and 5 bases from J, with 13 bases between. The table came from immunoSEQ multiplex PCR; TCRdb's copy has only in-frame clones and leaves some out. This sample has about 140,000 clones, with around nine tenths found just once. These data are taken from a study of blood T cell repertoires in COVID-19. The sample taken for sequencing was peripheral blood. The rearrangement joins TRBV2 to TRBJ1-4; D is perhaps TRBD1 (6 bases). The source is a woman between 45 and 60 years old with active or convalescent COVID-19. The CDR3 is CASSRRQANEKLFF. The CDR3 nucleotides read TGTGCCAGCAGCCGGCGACAGGCCAATGAAAAACTGTTTTTT.